These T cell receptor beta chains were read from a single sample in a study of shared clonotypes between healthy human individuals. TCRdb's copy holds only in-frame clones and misses some; the assay was immunoSEQ multiplex PCR. The table includes some 500,000 clones, more than 95% detected once. The material sequenced was naive CD4+ T cells sorted from blood. All receptors derive from a woman in her twenties or thirties in good health. CDR3s include the opening cysteine and the closing phenylalanine or tryptophan. The D gene is left open where the match is weak. Some rows have no size entry. The others give once, few or many, or a class for an expanded clone.

j_call clone_size v_call d_call cdr3_nt cdr3_aa
TRBJ2-2 . TRBV4-1 TRBD2 TGCGCCAGCAGCGCCCTAGCGGGAGCTGGGACCGGGGAGCTGTTTTTT CASSALAGAGTGELFF
TRBJ2-3 once TRBV6-6 . TGTGCCAGCATCGGACTTACAGATACGCAGTATTTT CASIGLTDTQYF
TRBJ1-2 . TRBV6-5 . TGTGCCAGCAGTCCCCTGGGTGCATATGGCTACACCTTC CASSPLGAYGYTF
TRBJ2-3 . TRBV6-1 TRBD2 TGTGCCAGCAGTGCCCGGACTAGCGGGAGCACAGATACGCAGTATTTT CASSARTSGSTDTQYF
TRBJ1-2 . TRBV5-1 . TGCGCCAGCAGCTTGAACCAGGGGCATGGCTACACCTTC CASSLNQGHGYTF
TRBJ2-1 . TRBV5-1 TRBD2 TGCGCCAGCAGCTTTACTAGCGGGAGCTCCTACAATGAGCAGTTCTTC CASSFTSGSSYNEQFF
TRBJ2-1 . TRBV11-1 TRBD2 TGTGCCAGCAGCTCCTTAGCGGGACTCTCCTACAATGAGCAGTTCTTC CASSSLAGLSYNEQFF
TRBJ2-4 . TRBV4-1 TRBD1 TGCGCCAGCAGCAAAGGACAGGCCGCAGGCGTAGCCAAAAACATTCAGTACTTC CASSKGQAAGVAKNIQYF
TRBJ1-2 . TRBV2 TRBD1 TGTGCCAGCAGTAGAGTGACAGGGATGAGTGGCTACACCTTC CASSRVTGMSGYTF
TRBJ1-1 . TRBV18 . TGTGCCAGCTCACTCGTTCGGACAGAGTTTGGCGGGGGCCAAGCTTTCTTT CASSLVRTEFGGGQAFF
TRBJ2-7 once TRBV6-6 . TGTGCCAGCAGTCCTGAGCGTGGGTACGAGCAGTACTTC CASSPERGYEQYF
TRBJ1-1 once TRBV30 . TGTGCCTGGAGTGTTAGTGAAAACACTGAAGCTTTCTTT CAWSVSENTEAFF
TRBJ1-1 . TRBV12-2 . TGTGCAAGTCGCTTAGAACCTGAAGCTTTCTTT CASRLEPEAFF
TRBJ2-1 . TRBV4-2 TRBD2 TGTGCCAGCAGCCAAGGAATACGGGCGGGAGGGCCTGAGGATGAGCAGTTCTTC CASSQGIRAGGPEDEQFF
TRBJ1-5 . TRBV28 TRBD1 TGTGCCAGCAGCCTACAGGGGGGGCGCAATCAGCCCCAGCATTTT CASSLQGGRNQPQHF
TRBJ2-1 . TRBV7-9 . TGTGCCAGCAGCTTAGGCGCCCATGGGGGCCCCTACAATGAGCAGTTCTTC CASSLGAHGGPYNEQFF
TRBJ1-2 . TRBV15 . TGTGCCACCAGCAGTTTAAACTATGGCTACACCTTC CATSSLNYGYTF
TRBJ1-5 . TRBV10-1 . TGCGCCAGCAGTGAGCCCACAGGGTGGCCCCAGCATTTT CASSEPTGWPQHF
TRBJ2-2 . TRBV6-6 TRBD1 TGTGCCAGCAGTCTACAGGGGAGCACCGGGGAGCTGTTTTTT CASSLQGSTGELFF
TRBJ2-2 . TRBV6-5 . TGTGCCAGCAGTCCGGATTGGCCCGGGGAGCTGTTTTTT CASSPDWPGELFF
TRBJ1-1 . TRBV6-5 . TGTGCCAGCAGCGCGGGACCTAAGAACACTGAAGCTTTCTTT CASSAGPKNTEAFF
TRBJ2-5 . TRBV15 TRBD2 TGTGCCACCAGCAGAGATTCGGGGGGAAGTGGTGAGACCCAGTACTTC CATSRDSGGSGETQYF
TRBJ2-5 . TRBV7-9 . TGTGCCAGCAGCTCCATTGTTGGGAAAGAGACCCAGTACTTC CASSSIVGKETQYF
TRBJ2-3 . TRBV9 TRBD2 TGTGCCAGCAGCCCAGGACTAGCGGGAGGGCCAGATACGCAGTATTTT CASSPGLAGGPDTQYF
TRBJ1-4 . TRBV5-1 . TGCGCCAGCAGCTTGGCCAAGGTCGCAACTAATGAAAAACTGTTTTTT CASSLAKVATNEKLFF